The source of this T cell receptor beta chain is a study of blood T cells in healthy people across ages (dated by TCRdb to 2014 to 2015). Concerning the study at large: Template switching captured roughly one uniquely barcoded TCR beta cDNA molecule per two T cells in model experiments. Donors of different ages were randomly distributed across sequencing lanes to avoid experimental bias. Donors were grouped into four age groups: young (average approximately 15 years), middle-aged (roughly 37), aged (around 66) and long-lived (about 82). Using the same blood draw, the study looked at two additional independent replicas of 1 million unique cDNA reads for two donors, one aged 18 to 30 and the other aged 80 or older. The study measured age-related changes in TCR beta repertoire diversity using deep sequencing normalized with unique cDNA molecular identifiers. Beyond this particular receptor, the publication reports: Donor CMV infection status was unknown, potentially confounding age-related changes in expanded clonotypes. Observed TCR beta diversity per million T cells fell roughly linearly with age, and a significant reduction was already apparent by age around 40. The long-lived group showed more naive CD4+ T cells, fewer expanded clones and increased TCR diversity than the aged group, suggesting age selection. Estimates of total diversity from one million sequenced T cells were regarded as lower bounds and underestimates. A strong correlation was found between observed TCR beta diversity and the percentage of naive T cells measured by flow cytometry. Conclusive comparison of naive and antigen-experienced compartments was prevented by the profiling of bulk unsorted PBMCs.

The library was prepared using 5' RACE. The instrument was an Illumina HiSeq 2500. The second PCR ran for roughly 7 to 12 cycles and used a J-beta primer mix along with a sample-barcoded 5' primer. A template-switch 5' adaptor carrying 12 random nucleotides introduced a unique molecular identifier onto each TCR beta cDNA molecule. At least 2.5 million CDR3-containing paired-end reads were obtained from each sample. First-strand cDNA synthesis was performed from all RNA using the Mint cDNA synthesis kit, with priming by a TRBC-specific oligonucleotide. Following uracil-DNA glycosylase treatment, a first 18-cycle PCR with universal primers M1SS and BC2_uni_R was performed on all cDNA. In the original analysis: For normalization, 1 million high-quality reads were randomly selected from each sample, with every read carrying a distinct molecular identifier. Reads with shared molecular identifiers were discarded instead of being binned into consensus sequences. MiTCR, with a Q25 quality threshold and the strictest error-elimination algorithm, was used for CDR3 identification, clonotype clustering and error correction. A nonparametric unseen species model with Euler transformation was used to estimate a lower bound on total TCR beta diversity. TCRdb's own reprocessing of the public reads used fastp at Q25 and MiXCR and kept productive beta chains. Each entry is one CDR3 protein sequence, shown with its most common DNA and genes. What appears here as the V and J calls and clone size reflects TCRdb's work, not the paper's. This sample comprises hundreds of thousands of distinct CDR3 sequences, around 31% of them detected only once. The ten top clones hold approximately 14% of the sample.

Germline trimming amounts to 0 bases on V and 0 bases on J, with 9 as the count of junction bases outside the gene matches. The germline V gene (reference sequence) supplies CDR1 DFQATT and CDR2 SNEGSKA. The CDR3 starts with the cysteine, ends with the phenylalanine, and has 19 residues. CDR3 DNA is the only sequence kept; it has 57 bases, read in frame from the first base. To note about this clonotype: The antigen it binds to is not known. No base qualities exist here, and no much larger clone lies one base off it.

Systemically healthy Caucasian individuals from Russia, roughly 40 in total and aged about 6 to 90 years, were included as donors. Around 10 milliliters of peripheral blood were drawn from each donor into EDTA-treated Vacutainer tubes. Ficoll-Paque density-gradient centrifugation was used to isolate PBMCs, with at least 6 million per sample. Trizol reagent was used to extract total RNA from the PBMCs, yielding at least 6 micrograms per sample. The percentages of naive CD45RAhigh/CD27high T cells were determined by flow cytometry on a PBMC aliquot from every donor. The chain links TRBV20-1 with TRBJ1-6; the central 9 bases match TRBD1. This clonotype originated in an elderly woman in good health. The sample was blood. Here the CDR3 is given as CSARDTGTGLSSYNSPLHF. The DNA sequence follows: TGCAGTGCTAGAGATACCGGGACAGGGCTTAGCTCCTATAATTCACCCCTCCACTTT.